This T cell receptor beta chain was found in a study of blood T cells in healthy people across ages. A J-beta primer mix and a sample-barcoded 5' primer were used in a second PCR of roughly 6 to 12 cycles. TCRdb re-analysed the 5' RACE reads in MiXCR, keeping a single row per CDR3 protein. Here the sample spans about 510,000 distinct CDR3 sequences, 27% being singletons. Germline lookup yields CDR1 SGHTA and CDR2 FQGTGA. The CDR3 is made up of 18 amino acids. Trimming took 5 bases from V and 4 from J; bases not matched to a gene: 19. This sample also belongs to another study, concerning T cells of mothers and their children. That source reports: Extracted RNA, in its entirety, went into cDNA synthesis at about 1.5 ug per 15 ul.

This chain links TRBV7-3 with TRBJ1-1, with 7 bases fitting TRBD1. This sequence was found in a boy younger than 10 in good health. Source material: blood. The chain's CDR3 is CASSLNPGQVGTGTEAFF. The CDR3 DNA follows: TGTGCCAGCAGCCTTAACCCTGGACAGGTTGGTACGGGCACTGAAGCTTTCTTT.